This T cell receptor (beta chain) stems from a study of blood T cell repertoires in COVID-19. J gave up 2 bases and V 0 bases, and 6 bases lay outside the gene matches. CDR1 is SGHRS, CDR2 YFSETQ, per germline. The length of the CDR3 is 16 residues. Using immunoSEQ multiplex PCR, the repertoire was profiled, and TCRdb retains in-frame clones only, with some absent. Found here are fewer than 250,000 clones, 88% of them singletons; the top ten hold 3% to 4%. This chain links TRBV5-1 with TRBJ2-5; 8 bases line up with TRBD2. This TCR was recovered from a woman younger than 45 who had been exposed to COVID-19. The source material was PBMCs or T cells enriched from blood (not recorded which). This chain's CDR3 is CASSLGVSSGQETQYF. CDR3 nucleotide sequence: TGCGCCAGCAGCTTGGGGGTTTCTAGCGGGCAAGAGACCCAGTACTTC.